This TCR beta chain stems from a study of OX40 agonist ivuxolimab in advanced cancers. Findings and caveats of the study: CD4+ and CD8+ blood T cells expanded clonally by week 6 at 0.1 to 3.0 mg/kg.

Germline loops: CDR1 LNHDA, CDR2 SQIVND (reference sequence). Unmatched junction bases numbered 7, after V lost 4 bases and J lost 0 bases. The CDR3 contains 19 residues. Sequencing used immunoSEQ multiplex PCR; TCRdb keeps in-frame clones, though not all of them. Among under 55,000 clones, 85% to 95% were seen once, and the ten largest hold roughly 22%. Turning to this clone: Its antigen is undetermined.

The source of this sequence is an adult with an advanced solid tumor such as melanoma, head and neck, liver or kidney cancer. This chain uses TRBV19 with TRBJ2-2; 14 bases align to TRBD2. Sequenced material: CD4+ or CD8+ T cells sorted from blood, taken in a trial of the OX40 agonist ivuxolimab. CDR3 sequence reads: CASSTGTSGGYTNTGELFF. CDR3 coding DNA: TGTGCCAGTAGTACCGGGACTAGCGGGGGTTATACGAACACCGGGGAGCTGTTTTTT.